This TCR beta chain was identified in a study of blood T cell repertoires in COVID-19. Background on the study: COVID-19 samples, acute and convalescent, were from the United States, Italy and Spain.

Germline V gene sequence: CDR1 GTSNPN, CDR2 SVGIG (reference sequence). With 1 base removed from V and 4 bases from J, the gap between germline ends came to 10 bases. This CDR3 is built from 13 residues. Repertoires were generated with immunoSEQ multiplex PCR, while TCRdb's copy carries only in-frame clones and drops some. The data show more than 400,000 clones, roughly 85% seen once. This chain uses TRBV30 with TRBJ1-2; D ambiguous. This clonotype was obtained from a human donor in a cohort sampled during active COVID-19. The sequenced sample was peripheral blood. CDR3 sequence reads: CAWSESSRYGYTF. For the CDR3, the DNA is TGTGCCTGGAGTGAATCCTCCCGCTATGGCTACACCTTC.